This record covers a single T cell receptor beta chain. Its antigen is not identified. The data belong to a study of identifying expanded T cells in peripheral blood. Study-level findings and limits: Variance in clone template counts between approximately two-week samples significantly increased with total template count across all healthy donors.

Measured with immunoSEQ multiplex PCR; TCRdb has only the in-frame clones, and not every one. The sample shows 81,000 or so clones, roughly 84% of them seen only once. With 4 bases removed from V and 3 bases from J, the gap between germline ends came to 11 bases. CDR1 and CDR2 (germline): SEHNR, FQNEAQ (reference sequence). The CDR3 is 14 residues long. This TCR was recovered from a person aged 18-70 years in good health. The genes are TRBV7-9 and TRBJ2-3; tentatively, D is TRBD2 (5 bases). Sequencing was carried out using blood. The CDR3 region is CASSSRTLTDTQYF. Written as DNA, the CDR3 is TGTGCCAGCAGCTCTCGGACTTTGACAGATACGCAGTATTTT.